The TCR beta chain under discussion was sequenced for a study of shared clonotypes between healthy human individuals (dated by TCRdb to 2020 to 2021). Background for the entire study: Three men and a couple of women, aged 18 to 49 years, made up the cohort. For each donor, CD4 naive and CD4 memory were each run on three plates, CD8 naive on two plates, and CD8 memory on one plate. To estimate repertoire size and how much clonotypes are shared between individuals, the study performed deep sequencing of blood TCR repertoires from 4 to 6 healthy adults. Libraries were prepared and TCR repertoires were sequenced by different laboratories using diverse techniques, in order to increase sequencing depth and limit assay-specific biases. Per donor, leukapheresis produced somewhere between about 0.94 and 9.5 billion PBMCs. Here is what the overall study found, with its caveats: Higher generation probabilities were observed for clonotypes shared by all four sorted-subset donors than for non-shared clonotypes. Pairwise subsampling indicated that sequencing depth was expected to affect the degree of clonotype sharing among donors. Even with the large sequencing depth, rarefaction of the sorted-subset datasets indicated that sequencing was incomplete. Naive subsets generally had larger estimated clonotype richness than memory subsets did. The genetic and exposure-history diversity represented was limited by the small number of donors. When four donors were compared, the shared fraction of clonotypes was around 5% for naive CD4, 3.5% to 4% for naive CD8, roughly 2.5% for memory CD4, and less than 0.5% for memory CD8. Sampling was restricted to blood, and TCR repertoires in tissue are likely to differ from TCR repertoires in blood.

CD8 naive samples were obtained by positive selection for CCR7 among CD45RO-negative cells, yielding a CD45RA+CCR7+ population from which TemRA cells were excluded. Healthy HIV-negative adults with no recently reported acute infections or vaccinations were included as donors. All donors were Caucasian adults living in Nashville, Tennessee, USA. After blood collection by leukapheresis, PBMCs were isolated using Ficoll-Histopaque density gradient centrifugation and then cryopreserved in the vapor phase of liquid nitrogen. Analytical flow cytometry was used to check the purity and quantity of each magnetically sorted T cell population. Each sorted fraction had its genomic DNA isolated and then quantified by UV absorbance on a Nanodrop 2000c. As concerns this clone: The antigen this receptor binds is unknown. One base away there is no much larger clone; base qualities are not given.

Its CDR3 holds 13 amino acids, cysteine through phenylalanine. Of all the DNA, just the CDR3 is kept, 39 bases in frame from base 1. The junction carries 13 bases between V and J, which are trimmed by 5 bases and 6 bases respectively. Per the germline V gene, MGHDK is the CDR1 and SYGVNS is the CDR2. TCR CDR3 regions were amplified from genomic DNA by multiplex PCR using the deep immunoSEQ assay. Extracted genomic DNA from each cell subset was distributed evenly across all wells of several immunoSEQ 96-well plates, and each plate was treated as a replicate. For sorted subsets, each replicate PCR was loaded with 200 ng genomic DNA, equivalent to 30,000 or so T cell genomes. Purified libraries were measured with a Qubit 3.0 fluorometer, size-checked on a Bioanalyzer 2100, and measured again with the KAPA Library Quantification kit. A separate single-read 150-cycle Illumina NextSeq 550 flow cell was used to sequence each immunoSEQ 96-well plate. Per the authors' processing: Because only junctional sequences without quality scores were contained in the immunoSEQ output, filtering matching that applied to full-length reads could not be performed. To assign V/J genes and CDR3, sequences were annotated using PyIR, a Python wrapper for IgBLAST v1.9, with IMGT germline references. Reads were filtered out if the reads had weak V/J assignments (E-value above 1e-6), no CDR3, stop codons, out-of-frame junctions, or ambiguous translated residues. V3J clonotypes were defined as sequences sharing the same inferred V gene, J gene, and CDR3 amino acid sequence. Percentage overlap between repertoires was computed as shared unique clonotypes divided by the size of the smaller repertoire. Three approaches were used to assess repertoire richness: RTK rarefaction, the Chao1 estimator, and Recon v2.1 estimates of unobserved clonotypes. For all TCRbeta clonotypes obtained by the gDNA method from a few donors, generation probabilities were computed with OLGA. TCRdb took this table from immuneACCESS and kept in-frame rearrangements with V and J called. Such tables lack part of the clones; where checked against another copy, unresolved V genes explain under half of the gap, and the rest is unexplained. V, J and clone size were drawn from that table, and D and trimming were deduced from the DNA. The sample table records 1.5 million to 2.5 million clones; approximately 95% of these occur just once. The top ten clones comprise more than 0.9% of the sample.

The sequence joins TRBV25-1 to TRBJ1-1, with the D gene too uncertain to name. Input material: naive CD8+ T cells sorted from blood. Sample cell subset or site, as interpreted from the label and publication: CD45RA+CCR7+. The sequence was collected from a man aged 18-30 years in good health. The CDR3 region has the sequence CASSQLGEAEAFF. The sequenced DNA: TGTGCCAGCAGTCAACTAGGTGAGGCTGAAGCTTTCTTT.